These 2 T cell receptor beta chains originate from one sample sequenced in a study of OX40 agonist ivuxolimab in advanced cancers. Some clones are missing from TCRdb's copy, which holds only in-frame ones; the method was immunoSEQ multiplex PCR. The sample consists of under 70,000 clones, 86% of them appearing once. Sequenced here: CD4+ or CD8+ T cells sorted from blood, sampled in a trial of the OX40 agonist ivuxolimab. The receptors come from an adult with an advanced solid tumor such as melanoma, head and neck, liver or kidney cancer.

J is TRBJ2-1 and V is TRBV15; 11 bases line up with TRBD2. Germline V gives CDR1 LNHNV, CDR2 YYDKDF (reference sequence). The CDR3 spans 18 residues. Trimming took 3 bases from V and 3 from J; bases not matched to a gene: 10. CDR3: CATSSYAEGTSGYNEQFF. The DNA of the CDR3 is TGTGCCACCAGCAGTTACGCCGAGGGGACTAGCGGCTACAATGAGCAGTTCTTC.

V gene TRBV12-5 combines with J gene TRBJ2-7; D unclear. Germline V lookup: CDR1 LGHNT, CDR2 FRNRAP. Trimming took 4 bases from V and 5 from J, leaving 6 bases between them. This CDR3 is 11 amino acids long. CDR3 sequence: CASGSDNEQYF. Written as DNA, the CDR3 is TGTGCTAGTGGTTCCGATAACGAGCAGTACTTC. Full variable domain (rest looked up from reference TRBV12-5 and TRBJ2-7): DARVTQTPRHKVTEMGQEVTMRCQPILGHNTVFWYRQTMMQGLELLAYFRNRAPLDDSGMPKDRFSAEMPDATLATLKIQPSEPRDSAVYFCASGSDNEQYFGPGTRLTVT.